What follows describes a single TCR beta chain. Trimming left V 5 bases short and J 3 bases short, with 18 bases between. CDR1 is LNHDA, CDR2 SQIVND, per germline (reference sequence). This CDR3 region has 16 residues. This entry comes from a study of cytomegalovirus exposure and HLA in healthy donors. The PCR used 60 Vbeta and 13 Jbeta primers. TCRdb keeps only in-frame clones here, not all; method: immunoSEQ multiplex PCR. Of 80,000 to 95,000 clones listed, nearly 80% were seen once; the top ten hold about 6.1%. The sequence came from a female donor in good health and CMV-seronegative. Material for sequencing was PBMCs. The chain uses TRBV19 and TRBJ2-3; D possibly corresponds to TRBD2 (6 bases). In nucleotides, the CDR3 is TGTGCCAGTAGTCCCCGCCAAGGGGCGGGGACAGATACGCAGTATTTT. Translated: CASSPRQGAGTDTQYF. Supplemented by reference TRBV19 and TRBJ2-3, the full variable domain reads DGGITQSPKYLFRKEGQNVTLSCEQNLNHDAMYWYRQDPGQGLRLIYYSQIVNDFQKGDIAEGYSVSREKKESFPLTVTSAQKNPTAFYLCASSPRQGAGTDTQYFGPGTRLTVL.